The clone carrying this TCR beta chain appeared once. Its specificity is unknown. These data originate in a study of blood T cells in healthy people across ages. Alongside a J-beta primer mix, a sample-barcoded 5' primer served in a second PCR lasting about 6 to 12 cycles. TCRdb passed the 5' RACE reads through MiXCR, listing each CDR3 protein once. The sample comprises about 1.8 million distinct CDR3 sequences, 49% of which are singletons, and 2% to 2.5% rests with the top ten. Ten milliliters of peripheral blood were drawn from each donor. Study-level results: When set beside aged donors, long-lived donors presented more naive CD4+ cells and higher diversity. Per million T cells, TCR beta diversity dropped roughly linearly as age increased.

Germline CDR1 DFQATT, CDR2 SNEGSKA (reference sequence). V lost 0 bases and J 12 bases, leaving 12 bases between the germline ends. CDR3 length equals 12 residues. Specimen: blood. This chain joins TRBV20-1 and TRBJ2-1; possibly TRBD1 or TRBD2 for D (7 bases each). The receptor was isolated from a middle-aged woman in good health. The CDR3 sequence: CSAREGGGGQFF. The CDR3 DNA is TGCAGTGCTAGAGAGGGAGGGGGCGGGCAGTTCTTC.